The T cell receptor (beta chain) described here comes from a study of graft-versus-host responses after intestinal transplantation. About this clone: The target antigen is unknown.

Clones were read by immunoSEQ multiplex PCR, and TCRdb kept only the in-frame ones, dropping some. The data show about 100,000 clones, roughly 87% seen once. The germline V and J ends were trimmed by 0 bases and 4 bases, with 9 bases remaining between them. Germline CDR1 and CDR2: SGDLS and YYNGEE. The CDR3 consists of 14 residues. The genes are TRBV9 and TRBJ2-3; no clear D. The specimen was unstimulated CD4+ T cells sorted from spleen or lymph node cells, collected before transplant. This clonotype was obtained from a human donor who was the organ donor for an intestinal transplant. The CDR3 here is CASSVVGSSDTQYF. DNA of the CDR3: TGTGCCAGCAGCGTAGTCGGCAGTTCAGATACGCAGTATTTT.